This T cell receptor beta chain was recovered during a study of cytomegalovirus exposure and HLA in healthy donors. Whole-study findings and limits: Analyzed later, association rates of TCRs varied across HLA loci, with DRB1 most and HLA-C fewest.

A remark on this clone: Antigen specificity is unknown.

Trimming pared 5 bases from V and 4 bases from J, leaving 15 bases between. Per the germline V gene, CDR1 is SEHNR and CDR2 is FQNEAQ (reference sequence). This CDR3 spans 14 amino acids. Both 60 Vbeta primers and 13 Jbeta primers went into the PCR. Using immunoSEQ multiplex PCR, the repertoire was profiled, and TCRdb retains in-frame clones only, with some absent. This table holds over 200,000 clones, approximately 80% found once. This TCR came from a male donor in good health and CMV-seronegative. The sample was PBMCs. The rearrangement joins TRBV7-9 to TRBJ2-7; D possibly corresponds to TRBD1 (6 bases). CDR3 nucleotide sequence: TGTGCCAGCAGCCCGCTGCAGGGGTGGTACGAGCAGTACTTC. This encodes CASSPLQGWYEQYF.